Below, one TCR beta chain is given with its context. The data originate from a study of cytomegalovirus exposure and HLA in healthy donors. PCR was performed using 60 Vbeta and 13 Jbeta primers. Here immunoSEQ multiplex PCR was the method, and the copy in TCRdb shows in-frame clones only, minus some. The sample includes 100,000 to 150,000 clones, roughly 74% of them seen just once. Trimming removed 8 bases at V and 2 bases at J, with 11 bases between. Germline V gene sequence: CDR1 LNHDA, CDR2 SQIVND (reference sequence). The CDR3 has 13 amino acids. The genes are TRBV19 and TRBJ2-3; D possibly corresponds to TRBD2 (5 bases). The sample comprised PBMCs. This sequence originates from a man between 40 and 49 years old in good health and CMV-seronegative. The CDR3 coding sequence is TGTGCCAGTTTAGACTATTACACAGATACGCAGTATTTT. This translates into CASLDYYTDTQYF.